The 24 T cell receptor beta chains in this list originate from one sample, sequenced in a study of T cells in Graves' hyperthyroidism and ophthalmopathy. RNA transcripts served as the template for amplifying TCR beta CDR3 regions. A set of HTBI primers served as the primers for a first-round RT-PCR of the TCR CDR3. TCRdb reanalysed the multiplex PCR reads using MiXCR and keeps one entry per CDR3 protein. The table lists some 500,000 distinct CDR3 sequences, approximately 15% of them singletons. The sequenced sample was blood. The receptors come from a woman aged 18-29 years with Graves' hyperthyroidism.

This clonotype appeared many times. The rearrangement links TRBV12-3 or TRBV12-4 to TRBJ2-1, with 15 bases aligning to TRBD2. The junction had 10 bases not matched to a gene; V was cut back by 0 bases and J by 4 bases. CDR3 length equals 20 residues. CDR3 amino acids: CASSLAPGLAGGNKYNEQFF. The CDR3 DNA reads TGTGCCAGCAGTTTAGCTCCGGGACTAGCGGGAGGCAATAAATACAATGAGCAGTTCTTC.

Remarks on this clonotype: A much larger clone lies one base from this, so it may be a read error. As the CDR3 is not closed by the conserved phenylalanine or tryptophan, this likely results from a read error. CDR3 in amino acids: CASSESTGVNSPLHI. The CDR3 bases are TGCGCCAGCAGTGAGTCTACAGGGGTTAATTCACCCCTCCACATT. The rearrangement links TRBV10-2 to TRBJ1-6; 7 nucleotides match TRBD1. The germline CDR1 and CDR2 sequences are WSHSY and SAAADI. Trimming cost V 0 bases and J 6 bases; bases outside gene matches: 2. The CDR3 is 15 amino acids.

At least ten counts were recorded for this clonotype. The gene calls are TRBV19 and TRBJ2-3; tentative D call: TRBD1 (5 bases). V was pared by 5 bases and J by 6 bases, with 18 bases between. Germline V gene data show CDR1 as LNHDA and CDR2 as SQIVND (reference sequence). The CDR3 length is 15 residues. DNA for the CDR3: TGTGCCAGTAGTGTCTTTTCCCAGGGTTTGGATACGCAGTATTTT. Translation: CASSVFSQGLDTQYF.

This clonotype has more than one count but fewer than ten. The chain recombines TRBV4-1 with TRBJ2-1, with a weak D call TRBD1 (6 bases). This CDR3 comprises 13 residues. Germline CDR1 is MGHRA and CDR2 is YSYEKL. V lost 6 bases to trimming and J lost 9 bases, with 15 bases between them. CDR3 protein: CASSYEKGGEQFF. CDR3 DNA: TGCGCCAGCAGTTACGAAAAAGGGGGTGAGCAGTTCTTC.

This clonotype turned up a few times. The V and J genes are TRBV20-1 and TRBJ2-1; D may be TRBD1 (6 bases). Germline V gene sequence: CDR1 DFQATT, CDR2 SNEGSKA (reference sequence). The CDR3 extends over 13 amino acids. Trimming stripped 8 bases from V and 0 bases from J, with 11 bases between. DNA for the CDR3: TGCAGTACCGACAGGCGCTCCTACAATGAGCAGTTCTTC. As protein: CSTDRRSYNEQFF.

Note on this clonotype: One base away lies a much larger clone, so this may be a sequencing read error. The rearrangement links TRBV12-3 or TRBV12-4 to TRBJ2-7, with 8 bases matching TRBD1. There are 15 residues in the CDR3. The CDR3 sequence is CAGSLGQGPAYEQYF. As DNA, the CDR3 is TGTGCCGGCAGTTTAGGACAGGGCCCCGCCTACGAGCAGTACTTC.

This clonotype was seen ten or more times. The rearrangement joins TRBV6-1 to TRBJ2-1; D is tentatively TRBD1 or TRBD2 (5 bases each). This CDR3 has 15 residues. The V end was cut by 6 bases, the J end by 9 bases, with 21 bases between. Germline assignment: CDR1 MNHNS and CDR2 SASEGT. CDR3 nucleotide sequence: TGTGCCAGCAGCTATAGCGCCCGTGCGAGGGGTGAGCAGTTCTTC. Its protein product is CASSYSARARGEQFF.

This clonotype was picked up a small number of times. The chain is built from TRBV27 and TRBJ1-1, with unresolved D. Trimming left V 5 bases short and J 7 bases short, with 11 bases between. Germline CDR1 MNHEY, CDR2 SMNVEV (reference sequence). The CDR3 extends over 12 amino acids. CDR3 sequence (DNA): TGTGCCAGCAGTCCCGGTGGTGTTGAAGCTTTCTTT. Protein product: CASSPGGVEAFF.

This clonotype was seen more than once but under ten times. V is TRBV29-1 and J is TRBJ2-7; 9 bases match TRBD1. This CDR3 region has 12 residues. The germline CDR1 and CDR2 sequences are SQVTM and ANQGSEA. With 6 bases clipped from V and 8 bases from J, the junction kept 8 bases outside the gene matches. CDR3 nucleotides: TGCAGCGTAGATCTGGGACAGGGACAGCAGTACTTC. Translation: CSVDLGQGQQYF.

The sample holds many counts of this clonotype. The rearrangement links TRBV18 to TRBJ1-2; a weak D match, TRBD1 (6 bases). This CDR3 spans 15 amino acids. In germline, CDR1 is KGHSH, CDR2 LQKENI. The germline V and J ends were trimmed by 6 bases and 4 bases, with 18 bases remaining between them. CDR3 loop: CASSPSRGDGYGYTF. CDR3 DNA sequence: TGTGCCAGCTCTCCCTCCAGGGGCGACGGCTATGGCTACACCTTC.

The genes are TRBV10-2 and TRBJ2-6; D unclear. Germline CDR1 is WSHSY and CDR2 is SAAADI. V was clipped by 8 bases and J by 3 bases, with 14 bases between them. The CDR3 covers 15 residues. This CDR3 is CASQVGEVGANVLTF. The DNA of the CDR3 is TGCGCCAGCCAGGTGGGCGAAGTTGGGGCCAACGTCCTGACTTTC.

In its sample, this clonotype was seen many times. V and J are TRBV11-2 and TRBJ2-3; no definite D call. The CDR3 is made up of 14 amino acids. The germline V and J ends were trimmed by 3 bases and 4 bases, with 11 bases remaining between them. CDR1 SGHAT and CDR2 FQNNGV come from the germline V gene. The CDR3 is CASSFSRSPDTQYF. CDR3 coding DNA: TGTGCCAGCAGCTTCTCTAGGTCGCCAGATACGCAGTATTTT.

This clonotype was observed at least ten times. This chain uses TRBV7-2 with TRBJ2-6; D is uncertain. Per germline, CDR1 SGHTA and CDR2 FQGNSA. V shed 5 bases and J shed 0 bases, with 8 bases lying between them. The CDR3 spans 15 residues. CDR3 sequence (DNA): TGTGCCAGCAGCCCACAAGGCTCTGGGGCCAACGTCCTGACTTTC. Amino acid sequence: CASSPQGSGANVLTF.

This clonotype appeared many times. The gene calls are TRBV30 and TRBJ1-2; D may be TRBD1 (5 bases). The length of the CDR3 is 11 residues. The V and J ends lost 5 bases and 4 bases respectively, with 8 bases between them. Germline loops: CDR1 GTSNPN, CDR2 SVGIG (reference sequence). The CDR3 sequence is CAWGGGYGYTF. In DNA form, the CDR3 reads TGTGCCTGGGGGGGAGGCTATGGCTACACCTTC.

This clonotype was counted between two and nine times. The CDR3 sequence: CASSQLGAPEQYF. The CDR3 DNA reads TGCGCCAGCAGCCAACTTGGGGCACCCGAGCAGTACTTC. The V gene is TRBV4-1, the J gene TRBJ2-7; D may be TRBD1 (5 bases). Trimming left V 2 bases short and J 6 bases short, with 11 bases between. There are 13 residues in the CDR3. In germline, CDR1 is MGHRA, CDR2 YSYEKL.

This clonotype showed up many times. The chain recombines TRBV19 with TRBJ1-2; weak D call: TRBD1 (5 bases). V gave up 0 bases and J gave up 4 bases, with 15 bases separating them. The CDR3 extends over 16 amino acids. Per germline, CDR1 LNHDA and CDR2 SQIVND (reference sequence). In DNA form, the CDR3 reads TGTGCCAGTAGTATAGATGAACCAGGGATGACCTATGGCTACACCTTC. This gives the protein CASSIDEPGMTYGYTF. Full variable domain (outside the CDR3, taken from reference TRBV19 and TRBJ1-2): DGGITQSPKYLFRKEGQNVTLSCEQNLNHDAMYWYRQDPGQGLRLIYYSQIVNDFQKGDIAEGYSVSREKKESFPLTVTSAQKNPTAFYLCASSIDEPGMTYGYTFGSGTRLTVV.

This clonotype was found many times. The chain combines TRBV5-1 with TRBJ1-4; D remains ambiguous. With 1 base removed from V and 0 bases from J, the gap between germline ends came to 7 bases. The germline CDR1 and CDR2 sequences are SGHRS and YFSETQ. The CDR3 consists of 15 residues. CDR3 residues: CASSLQGATNEKLFF. As DNA, the CDR3 is TGCGCCAGCAGCTTGCAAGGAGCAACTAATGAAAAACTGTTTTTT.

This clonotype occurred a few times. This rearrangement joins TRBV7-9 to TRBJ2-6; D gene unclear. This CDR3 contains 15 residues. With 1 base removed from V and 0 bases from J, the gap between germline ends came to 4 bases. Per the germline V gene, CDR1 is SEHNR and CDR2 is FQNEAQ (reference sequence). Here the CDR3 reads CASSLEPSGANVLTF. DNA for the CDR3: TGTGCCAGCAGCTTAGAACCCTCTGGGGCCAACGTCCTGACTTTC.

The chain links TRBV11-2 to TRBJ2-1; 8 nucleotides line up with TRBD2. Germline-derived CDR1 and CDR2 are SGHAT and FQNNGV. The CDR3 spans 14 residues. The junction had 2 bases not matched to a gene; V was cut back by 0 bases and J by 7 bases. This CDR3 reads CASSLDASGNEQFF. The DNA of the CDR3 is TGTGCCAGCAGCTTAGACGCTAGCGGGAATGAGCAGTTCTTC.

This clonotype has ten or more counts. The chain has TRBV6-6 and TRBJ2-3; D ambiguous. The CDR3 runs to 13 residues. Germline V gives CDR1 MNHNY, CDR2 SVGAGI (reference sequence). The V end was cut by 3 bases, the J end by 1 base, with 5 bases between. The CDR3 region is CASSYRGTDTQYF. The CDR3 DNA reads as TGTGCCAGCAGTTATAGAGGCACAGATACGCAGTATTTT.

This clonotype was seen ten or more times. The chain links TRBV3-1 to TRBJ2-7, with D possibly called TRBD1 or TRBD2 (5 bases each). The CDR3 covers 14 residues. The V gene's germline CDR1 is LGHDT and CDR2 YNNKEL (reference sequence). The V end was cut by 0 bases, the J end by 2 bases, with 8 bases between. The CDR3 protein is CASSQDWGPYEQYF. The CDR3 nucleotides are TGTGCCAGCAGCCAAGATTGGGGACCCTACGAGCAGTACTTC.

This clonotype was detected ten times or more. The gene calls are TRBV7-2 and TRBJ1-2; 7 bases map to TRBD1. The CDR3 extends over 11 amino acids. Per the germline V gene, CDR1 is SGHTA and CDR2 is FQGNSA. V gave up 8 bases and J gave up 6 bases; unmatched junction bases: 3. The CDR3 region is CASLQGNGYTF. The CDR3 nucleotides read TGTGCCAGCCTACAGGGGAATGGCTACACCTTC. Full variable domain (missing parts from reference TRBV7-2 and TRBJ1-2): GAGVSQSPSNKVTEKGKDVELRCDPISGHTALYWYRQSLGQGLEFLIYFQGNSAPDKSGLPSDRFSAERTGGSVSTLTIQRTQQEDSAVYLCASLQGNGYTFGSGTRLTVV.

This clonotype came up many times. The chain links TRBV24-1 to TRBJ2-1; weak D call: TRBD2 (5 bases). V was trimmed by 1 base and J by 8 bases, leaving 14 bases between them. Germline lookup yields CDR1 KGHDR and CDR2 SFDVKD. This CDR3 has 15 residues. The CDR3 DNA sequence: TGTGCCACCAGTGATTTCAAGAGAGCGGTGGATGAGCAGTTCTTC. This encodes CATSDFKRAVDEQFF.

This clonotype was seen a few times. The J gene is TRBJ2-7, the V gene TRBV19; D might be TRBD1 or TRBD2, each matching 6 bases. V lost 8 bases, J lost 0 bases, and 17 bases lay in between. There are 15 residues in the CDR3. CDR1 and CDR2 (germline): LNHDA, SQIVND (reference sequence). The CDR3 nucleotides are TGTGCCAGTGCCTCGGCGGAGGGGGACTCCTACGAGCAGTACTTC. Translating it yields CASASAEGDSYEQYF.